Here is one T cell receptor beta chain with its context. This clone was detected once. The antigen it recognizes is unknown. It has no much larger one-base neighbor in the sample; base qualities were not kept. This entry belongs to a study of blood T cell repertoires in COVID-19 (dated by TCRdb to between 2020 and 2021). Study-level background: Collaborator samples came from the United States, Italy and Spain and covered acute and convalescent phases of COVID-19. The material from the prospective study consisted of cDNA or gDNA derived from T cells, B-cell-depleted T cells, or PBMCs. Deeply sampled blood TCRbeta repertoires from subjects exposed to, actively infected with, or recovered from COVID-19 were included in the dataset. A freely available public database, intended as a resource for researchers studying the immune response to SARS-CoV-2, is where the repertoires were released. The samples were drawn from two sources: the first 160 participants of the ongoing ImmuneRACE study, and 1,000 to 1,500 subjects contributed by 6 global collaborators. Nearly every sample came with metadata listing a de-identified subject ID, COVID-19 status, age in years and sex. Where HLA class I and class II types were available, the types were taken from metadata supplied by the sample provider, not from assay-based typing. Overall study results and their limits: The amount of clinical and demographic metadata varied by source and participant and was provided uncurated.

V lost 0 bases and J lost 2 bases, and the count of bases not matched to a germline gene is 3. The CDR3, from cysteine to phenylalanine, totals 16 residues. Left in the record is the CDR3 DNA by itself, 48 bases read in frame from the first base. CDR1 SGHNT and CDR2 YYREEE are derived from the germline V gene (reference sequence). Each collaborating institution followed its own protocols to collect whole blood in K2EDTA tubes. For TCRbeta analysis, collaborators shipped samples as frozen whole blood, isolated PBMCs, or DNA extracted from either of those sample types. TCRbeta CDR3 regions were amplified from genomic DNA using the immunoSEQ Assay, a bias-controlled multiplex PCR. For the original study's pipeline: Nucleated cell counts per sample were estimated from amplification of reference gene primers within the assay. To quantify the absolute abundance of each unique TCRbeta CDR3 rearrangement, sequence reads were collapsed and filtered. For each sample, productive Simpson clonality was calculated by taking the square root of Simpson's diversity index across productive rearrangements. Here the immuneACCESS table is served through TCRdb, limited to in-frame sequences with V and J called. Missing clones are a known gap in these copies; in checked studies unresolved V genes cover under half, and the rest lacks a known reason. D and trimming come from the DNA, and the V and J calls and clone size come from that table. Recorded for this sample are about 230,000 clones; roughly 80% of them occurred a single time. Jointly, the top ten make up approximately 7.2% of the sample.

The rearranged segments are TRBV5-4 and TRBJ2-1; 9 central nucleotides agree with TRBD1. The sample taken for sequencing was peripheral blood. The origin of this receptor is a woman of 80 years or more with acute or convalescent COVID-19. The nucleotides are TGTGCCAGCAGCTTGGCCGGGACAGGGCCCTACAATGAGCAGTTCTTC. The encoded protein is CASSLAGTGPYNEQFF.